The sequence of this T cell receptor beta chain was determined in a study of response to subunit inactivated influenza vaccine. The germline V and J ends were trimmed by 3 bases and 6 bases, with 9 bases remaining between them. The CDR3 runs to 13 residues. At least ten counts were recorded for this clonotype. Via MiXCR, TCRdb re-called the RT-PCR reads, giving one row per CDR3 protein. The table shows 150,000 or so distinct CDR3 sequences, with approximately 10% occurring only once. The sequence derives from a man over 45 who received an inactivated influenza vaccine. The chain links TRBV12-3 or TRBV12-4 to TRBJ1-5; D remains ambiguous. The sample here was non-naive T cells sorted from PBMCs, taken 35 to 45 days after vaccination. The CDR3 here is CASSFGSGQPQHF. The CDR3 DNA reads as TGTGCCAGCAGTTTTGGGTCTGGTCAGCCCCAGCATTTT.